The entry that follows covers one TCR beta chain sequence. The antigen is unknown. Distinct nucleotide sequences in the sample also encode this CDR3. The study reverse transcribed the entire isolated RNA, so it sequenced expressed TCRB transcripts. TCRdb keeps only in-frame clones here, not all; method: immunoSEQ multiplex PCR. The sample includes some 350,000 clones, over 9% seen only once; the top ten take approximately 0.55%. Germline V lookup: CDR1 SQVTM, CDR2 ANQGSEA. The CDR3 sequence is 15 residues long. Germline trimming cut 6 bases from V and 4 bases from J; bases unmatched to any gene: 12. The data derive from a study of beta chain features in type 1 diabetes. General study points: TCRB CDR3 length was moderately but significantly reduced in all four CD4+ subsets of Type 1 diabetes patients. Naive, central memory and Treg TCRB repertoires seemed to resemble each other more closely in patients than they did in healthy donors.

This chain joins TRBV29-1 and TRBJ1-1; 9 bases map to TRBD1. The source material was central memory CD4+ T cells from blood. The receptor was derived from a young man with type 1 diabetes. The CDR3: CSVTEKGQGSTEAFF. The CDR3 DNA follows: TGCAGCGTGACGGAAAAGGGACAGGGAAGCACTGAAGCTTTCTTT.